These 26 T cell receptor beta chains were all obtained from the same sample, sequenced in a study of T-cell memory formation after mild COVID-19. TCRdb fed the 5' RACE reads into MiXCR, producing one record per CDR3 protein. This sample carries hundreds of thousands of distinct CDR3 sequences, roughly 13% of them seen once, and the ten largest clones take over 20%. Material: PBMCs or a T cell subset sorted from them (not recorded which). The receptors come from a man aged 18 to 30 who had mild COVID-19 (a few samples of this study predate the infection). Cell type and time point are not known.

In this sample, this clonotype turned up a few times. The CDR3: CASTTKGRNTGELFF. CDR3 DNA: TGTGCCAGCACCACTAAGGGTCGGAACACCGGGGAGCTGTTTTTT. The V gene is TRBV27, the J gene TRBJ2-2; the D is unclear. V shed 7 bases and J shed 1 base, with 13 bases lying between them. CDR3 length: 15 residues. The germline CDR1 and CDR2 sequences are MNHEY and SMNVEV (reference sequence).

This clonotype has more than one count but fewer than ten. The rearrangement uses TRBV20-1 and TRBJ1-2; D remains ambiguous. V was trimmed by 5 bases and J by 4 bases, leaving 11 bases between them. Germline CDR1 is DFQATT and CDR2 is SNEGSKA (reference sequence). The CDR3 loop spans 12 amino acids. The CDR3 region has the DNA TGCAGTGCTTCAATCGAGAGCTATGGCTACACCTTC. Its protein product is CSASIESYGYTF.

J is TRBJ1-2 and V is TRBV6-2 or TRBV6-3, with TRBD1 identical over 7 bases. The germline V gene has CDR1 MNHEY and CDR2 SVGEGT. V shed 6 bases, J shed 4 bases, and the junction held 5 bases outside the gene matches. The CDR3 sequence is 13 residues long. CDR3 amino acids: CASSNRGGYGYTF. The CDR3, as DNA: TGTGCCAGCAGCAACAGGGGCGGCTATGGCTACACCTTC.

This clonotype came up a few times. The chain is built from TRBV29-1 and TRBJ1-1; no reliable D call. The CDR3 length is 12 residues. CDR1 is SQVTM, CDR2 ANQGSEA, per germline. The germline V and J ends were trimmed by 6 bases and 0 bases, with 8 bases remaining between them. CDR3 DNA sequence: TGCAGCGTAAAGAGGATGAACACTGAAGCTTTCTTT. Its translation: CSVKRMNTEAFF.

V gene TRBV3-1 combines with J gene TRBJ2-7; D may be TRBD2 (5 bases). CDR1 is LGHDT and CDR2 is YNNKEL in the germline V gene (reference sequence). CDR3 length equals 13 residues. V was shortened by 7 bases and J by 7 bases, with 17 bases between the two germline ends. The CDR3 loop is CASIPWEPREQYV. The CDR3 DNA follows: TGTGCCAGCATCCCCTGGGAGCCCCGTGAGCAGTACGTC.

A few counts support this clonotype. The chain joins TRBV9 to TRBJ2-4, with D possibly TRBD1 on 6 matching bases. Germline CDR1 SGDLS, CDR2 YYNGEE. Trimming took 4 bases from V and 1 from J, leaving 15 bases between them. The CDR3 totals 16 residues. CDR3 amino acids: CASSSQGNAAKNIQYF. CDR3 nucleotide sequence: TGTGCCAGCAGCTCCCAGGGGAATGCGGCCAAAAACATTCAGTACTTC.

J is TRBJ1-1 and V is TRBV15; tentatively, D is TRBD1 (5 bases). V was shortened by 4 bases and J by 5 bases, with 11 bases between the two germline ends. Germline lookup yields CDR1 LNHNV and CDR2 YYDKDF (reference sequence). The CDR3 spans 13 residues. DNA for the CDR3: TGTGCCACCAGCAAACGAGGGGAGACTGAAGCTTTCTTT. Residues: CATSKRGETEAFF. Full variable domain (missing parts from reference TRBV15 and TRBJ1-1): DAMVIQNPRYQVTQFGKPVTLSCSQTLNHNVMYWYQQKSSQAPKLLFHYYDKDFNNEADTPDNFQSRRPNTSFCFLDIRSPGLGDTAMYLCATSKRGETEAFFGQGTRLTVV.

With regard to this clonotype: Sequence at one end of the junction differs from germline and may be a read error. V is TRBV12-3 or TRBV12-4 and J is TRBJ2-1; maybe TRBD2 (7 bases). CDR3 length equals 16 residues. Written as DNA, the CDR3 is TGTGCCTCCATTTCACCGTCGGGGGGCGGGCACAATGAGCGGTTCTTC. The encoded protein is CASISPSGGGHNERFF.

The chain joins TRBV7-9 to TRBJ1-6; D might be TRBD1 (5 bases). Germline lookup yields CDR1 SEHNR and CDR2 FQNEAQ (reference sequence). Trimming pared 8 bases from V and 10 bases from J, leaving 18 bases between. The CDR3 has 14 residues. CDR3 region: CASGLAGVVSPLHF. The CDR3 DNA reads TGTGCCAGCGGGCTGGCGGGGGTAGTCTCACCCCTCCACTTT.

This clonotype was counted ten times or more. The chain uses TRBV5-1 and TRBJ1-1, with a tentative D call TRBD1 (6 bases). The germline gives CDR1 SGHRS, CDR2 YFSETQ. The CDR3 has 12 residues. V was clipped by 5 bases and J by 10 bases, with 15 bases between them. In DNA form, the CDR3 reads TGCGCCAGCAGAGGGCAGGGGTTGGGAGCTTTCTTT. Translated, it gives CASRGQGLGAFF.

The chain joins TRBV7-2 to TRBJ2-1, with 8 bases aligning to TRBD2. The V segment lost 2 bases and the J segment 2 bases; nucleotides outside the gene matches: 8. The CDR3 loop spans 17 amino acids. From germline, CDR1 is SGHTA and CDR2 FQGNSA. The CDR3: CASSLRQRGLTYNEQFF. The CDR3 DNA follows: TGTGCCAGCAGCTTACGGCAGCGGGGGCTTACCTACAATGAGCAGTTCTTC.

This clonotype was seen a handful of times. The rearrangement links TRBV5-6 to TRBJ2-5; 8 nucleotides align to TRBD1. The CDR3 spans 15 residues. The V and J ends lost 3 bases and 4 bases, in that order; junction bases with no gene match: 8. Germline lookup yields CDR1 SGHDT and CDR2 YYEEEE. The CDR3 DNA reads TGTGCCAGCAGCTCTACAGGGGGGTCGGGAGAGACCCAGTACTTC. This translates into CASSSTGGSGETQYF.

This clonotype was seen ten or more times. The V call is TRBV7-9, the J call TRBJ2-7; D assignment may be TRBD1 or TRBD2 (5 bases each). From germline, CDR1 is SEHNR and CDR2 FQNEAQ (reference sequence). V was pared by 6 bases and J by 2 bases, with 14 bases between. The CDR3 has 14 residues. CDR3 sequence: CASSRGQGTYEQYF. The CDR3 nucleotides read TGTGCCAGCAGTCGAGGGCAGGGCACCTACGAGCAGTACTTC.

This clonotype was detected only a few times. This rearrangement joins TRBV20-1 to TRBJ2-7, with 8 nucleotides matching TRBD2. V shed 0 bases, J shed 3 bases, and the junction held 1 base outside the gene matches. Germline CDR1 DFQATT, CDR2 SNEGSKA (reference sequence). The CDR3 has 13 residues. CDR3 coding DNA: TGCAGTGCTAGAGACGGGGGGGTCTACGAGCAGTACGTC. It specifies CSARDGGVYEQYV.

The rearrangement joins TRBV12-5 to TRBJ1-5, with D hard to call. V was cut by 2 bases and J by 5 bases, with 22 bases left in between. CDR3 length equals 18 residues. Germline V lookup: CDR1 LGHNT, CDR2 FRNRAP. CDR3 sequence reads: CASGLSPGALPSHQPQHF. CDR3 nucleotides: TGTGCTAGTGGTTTGTCACCGGGAGCCCTTCCCTCCCATCAGCCCCAGCATTTT.

This clonotype occurred many times. The genes are TRBV6-4 and TRBJ2-2; D may be TRBD2 (6 bases). V shed 0 bases and J shed 5 bases, with 16 bases lying between them. The CDR3 runs 17 residues. CDR1 is MRHNA, CDR2 SNTAGT, per germline. The CDR3 DNA follows: TGTGCCAGCAGTGACTCGATTCCAGGGACTGGGACCGGGGAGCTGTTTTTT. Amino acids: CASSDSIPGTGTGELFF.

Here the CDR3 DNA reads TGTGCCAGCAGCCACTCGACAAACTATGGCTACACCTTC. Protein sequence: CASSHSTNYGYTF. This chain joins TRBV14 and TRBJ1-2, with D uncertain. Germline CDR1 and CDR2: SGHDN and FVKESK. CDR3 size: 13 residues. Trimming took 3 bases from V and 2 from J, leaving 7 bases between them.

The chain joins TRBV9 to TRBJ2-5, with D possibly TRBD1 on 5 matching bases. Germline CDR1 reads SGDLS; CDR2 reads YYNGEE. CDR3 size: 17 residues. Trimming took 4 bases from V and 2 from J, leaving 21 bases between them. The CDR3 region has the DNA TGTGCCAGCAGCCTCCCTCCAGCAGGGTCCGGGCAAGAGACCCAGTACTTC. Translated, it gives CASSLPPAGSGQETQYF.

The chain uses TRBV4-2 and TRBJ1-6, with unresolved D. Germline V gene data show CDR1 as LGHNA and CDR2 as YNFKEQ. This CDR3 has 15 residues. Trimming shortened V by 0 bases and J by 8 bases, and 11 bases separated the two germline ends. CDR3 protein: CASSQDVREHSPLHF. CDR3 in DNA: TGTGCCAGCAGCCAAGATGTGAGGGAACATTCACCCCTCCACTTT.

This clonotype was seen a few times. The rearrangement uses TRBV10-1 and TRBJ2-2; possible D gene TRBD1, 6 bases. The CDR3 runs to 15 residues. Germline lookup yields CDR1 WNHNN and CDR2 SYGVQD (reference sequence). The V gene lost 3 bases and the J gene lost 4 bases, with 12 bases spanning the gap. CDR3 sequence: CASSEYTGRTGELFF. The CDR3, as DNA: TGCGCCAGCAGTGAATATACAGGGCGCACCGGGGAGCTGTTTTTT.

This clonotype has more than one count but fewer than ten. The V gene is TRBV6-2 or TRBV6-3, the J gene TRBJ2-7, with 8 bases aligning to TRBD1. J lost 3 bases, V lost 5 bases, and 3 bases had no gene match. The germline CDR1 and CDR2 sequences are MNHEY and SVGEGT. There are 13 residues in the CDR3. CDR3 amino acids: CASSTGGLYEQYF. CDR3 nucleotide sequence: TGTGCCAGCAGTACAGGGGGTCTCTACGAGCAGTACTTC.

Notes on this clonotype: This sequence may be a read error, since a much larger clone differs from it by one base. The J gene is TRBJ2-1, the V gene TRBV10-3; no definite D call. V shed 8 bases and J shed 5 bases, with 16 bases lying between them. Germline CDR1 and CDR2: ENHRY and SYGVKD. This CDR3 has 14 residues. The CDR3, as DNA: TGTGCCATCGGAGCATGGGTAATGGACAATGAGCAGTTCTTC. It yields the protein CAIGAWVMDNEQFF.

This clonotype appeared a few times. This CDR3 reads CATSRRTGNTGELFF. CDR3 coding DNA: TGTGCCACCAGCAGACGGACGGGAAACACCGGGGAGCTGTTTTTT. The rearrangement uses TRBV15 and TRBJ2-2; possible D gene TRBD2, 5 bases. With 2 bases removed from V and 2 bases from J, the gap between germline ends came to 9 bases. Per the germline V gene, CDR1 is LNHNV and CDR2 is YYDKDF (reference sequence). The CDR3 loop spans 15 amino acids.

This clonotype was counted many times. The chain has TRBV5-1 and TRBJ2-3, with no clear D. CDR1 is SGHRS and CDR2 is YFSETQ in the germline V gene. The CDR3 has 14 residues. The V end lost 3 bases, the J end lost 10 bases, and 18 bases lay between the germline ends. The CDR3 protein is CASSWNSYSFSQYF. DNA of the CDR3: TGCGCCAGCAGCTGGAACTCTTACTCCTTCTCGCAGTATTTT. Drawing the rest from reference TRBV5-1 and TRBJ2-3, the complete variable domain is KAGVTQTPRYLIKTRGQQVTLSCSPISGHRSVSWYQQTPGQGLQFLFEYFSETQRNKGNFPGRFSGRQFSNSRSEMNVSTLELGDSALYLCASSWNSYSFSQYFGPGTRLTVL.

In this sample, this clonotype turned up once. V gene TRBV7-9 combines with J gene TRBJ2-7; D not certain. V lost 1 base and J 1 base, leaving 8 bases between the germline ends. Per the germline V gene, CDR1 is SEHNR and CDR2 is FQNEAQ (reference sequence). This CDR3 spans 14 amino acids. In nucleotides, the CDR3 is TGTGCCAGCAGCTTAGGCGCAGGATCCTACGAGCAGTACGTC. The encoded protein is CASSLGAGSYEQYV.

This clonotype appeared many times. This chain uses TRBV6-2 or TRBV6-3 with TRBJ2-3; D is ambiguous. The CDR3 has 13 amino acids. V dropped 6 bases and J dropped 6 bases, with 13 bases sitting between them. Germline values: CDR1 MNHEY, CDR2 SVGEGT. The CDR3 is CASSYAAWDTQYF. The CDR3 coding sequence is TGTGCCAGCAGCTACGCAGCATGGGATACGCAGTATTTT.